This T cell receptor beta chain was profiled in a study of blood T cell repertoires in COVID-19. Across the whole study: The United States, Italy and Spain were the sources of the acute and convalescent COVID-19 samples. PBMCs, B-cell-depleted T cells, or T cells provided the cDNA or gDNA that made up the material.

Source study methods: Cell counts per sample came from amplifying reference gene primers. The table came from immunoSEQ multiplex PCR; TCRdb's copy has only in-frame clones and leaves some out. V, J and clone size derive from that table, while D and trimming were established from the DNA sequence. The table records hundreds of thousands of clones, about 88% of them present only once. The CDR3 extends over 16 amino acids. J lost 1 base, V lost 5 bases, and 11 bases had no gene match. CDR1 and CDR2 (germline): LNHDA, SQIVND (reference sequence). The specimen was peripheral blood. The V gene is TRBV19, the J gene TRBJ2-7; the match to TRBD1 covers 7 bases. The clonotype was recovered from a middle-aged woman who had recovered from COVID-19. CDR3 nucleotide sequence: TGTGCCAGTAGTGTCTCACAGGGGTCTGGATCCTACGAGCAGTACTTC. Amino acid sequence: CASSVSQGSGSYEQYF.